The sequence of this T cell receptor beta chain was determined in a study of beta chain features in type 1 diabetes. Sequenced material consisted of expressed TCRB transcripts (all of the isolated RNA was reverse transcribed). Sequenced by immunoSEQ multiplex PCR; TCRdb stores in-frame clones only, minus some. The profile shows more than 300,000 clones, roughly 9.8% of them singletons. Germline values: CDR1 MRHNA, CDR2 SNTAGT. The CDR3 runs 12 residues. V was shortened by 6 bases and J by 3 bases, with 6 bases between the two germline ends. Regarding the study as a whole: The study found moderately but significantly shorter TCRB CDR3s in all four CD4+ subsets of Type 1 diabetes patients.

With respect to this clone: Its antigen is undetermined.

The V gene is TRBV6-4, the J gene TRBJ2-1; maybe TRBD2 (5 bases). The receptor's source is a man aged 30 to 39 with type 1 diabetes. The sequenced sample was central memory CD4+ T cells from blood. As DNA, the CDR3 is TGTGCCAGCAGCGGGATCTACAATGAGCAGTTCTTC. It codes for CASSGIYNEQFF.